This TCR beta chain was recorded in a study of identical twins. Broader study findings: Twins showed weaker excess sharing in their beta out-of-frame sequences.

The CDR3 sequence is 15 residues long. With 5 bases removed from V and 0 bases from J, the gap between germline ends came to 15 bases. Germline lookup yields CDR1 DFQATT and CDR2 SNEGSKA (reference sequence). This clonotype was recorded a few times. Its target is unknown. TCRdb re-called the 5' RACE reads with MiXCR, one entry per CDR3 protein. The table shows about 720,000 distinct CDR3 sequences, with roughly 18% occurring only once. This sample was also put to use in a study of T cells expressing NK-cell markers. From that paper: Expanded NKG2C+ T cell clones had unclear HCMV specificity.

Sequenced material: PBMCs. The origin of this receptor is a woman aged 18-29 years in good health. This sequence joins TRBV20-1 and TRBJ2-3; D is undetermined. CDR3: CSARTGGTSTDTQYF. The CDR3 nucleotides are TGCAGTGCTCGTACTGGCGGTACTAGCACAGATACGCAGTATTTT.